These 8 T cell receptor beta chains came from one sample sequenced in a study of blood T cell repertoires in COVID-19. This table comes from immunoSEQ multiplex PCR, and its TCRdb copy is limited to in-frame clones, with some not included. The table includes 150,000 or so clones, approximately 84% detected once. The sample consisted of PBMCs or T cells enriched from blood (not recorded which). All receptors derive from a man aged 50 to 59 who had recovered from COVID-19.

The chain uses TRBV7-9 and TRBJ1-2; 7 nucleotides match TRBD1. The germline V gene encodes CDR1 SEHNR and CDR2 FQNEAQ (reference sequence). The CDR3 totals 14 residues. Trimming took 5 bases from V and 4 from J; bases not matched to a gene: 7. CDR3 sequence: CASSLNRQGYGYTF. The CDR3 DNA reads as TGTGCCAGCAGCCTAAACCGACAGGGCTATGGCTACACCTTC.

J is TRBJ1-2 and V is TRBV5-8, with D possibly being TRBD1 (5 bases). Germline assignment: CDR1 SGHTS and CDR2 YDEGEE. Trimming stripped 5 bases from V and 4 bases from J, with 21 bases between. The CDR3 covers 16 residues. The CDR3 reads CASRNGGNTAGYGYTF. In DNA form, the CDR3 reads TGTGCCAGCAGAAATGGGGGGAATACAGCTGGCTATGGCTACACCTTC.

The rearrangement links TRBV5-1 to TRBJ1-4; D possibly corresponds to TRBD1 (5 bases). Per germline, CDR1 SGHRS and CDR2 YFSETQ. The CDR3 consists of 15 residues. V lost 0 bases and J 8 bases, leaving 14 bases between the germline ends. The CDR3 is CASSLAGGVEEKLFF. CDR3 bases: TGCGCCAGCAGCTTGGCCGGGGGGGTAGAAGAAAAACTGTTTTTT. Looking up the rest from reference TRBV5-1 and TRBJ1-4 gives the full variable domain: KAGVTQTPRYLIKTRGQQVTLSCSPISGHRSVSWYQQTPGQGLQFLFEYFSETQRNKGNFPGRFSGRQFSNSRSEMNVSTLELGDSALYLCASSLAGGVEEKLFFGSGTQLSVL.

The rearrangement uses TRBV10-3 and TRBJ2-1; the match to TRBD1 covers 10 bases. J gave up 3 bases and V 4 bases, and 6 bases lay outside the gene matches. Germline assignment: CDR1 ENHRY and CDR2 SYGVKD. The CDR3 has 16 residues. CDR3 bases: TGTGCCATCAGTGGCGGGACAGGGGTATTCTACAATGAGCAGTTCTTC. Translation gives CAISGGTGVFYNEQFF.

The chain has TRBV10-3 and TRBJ2-1; TRBD1 aligns across 7 bases. The CDR3 covers 12 residues. Germline V gene lookup returns CDR1 ENHRY and CDR2 SYGVKD. The ends lost 6 bases at V and 8 bases at J; junction bases unmatched: 4. The CDR3 protein is CAIRRQGHEQFF. The CDR3 DNA sequence: TGTGCCATCAGGCGACAGGGACATGAGCAGTTCTTC.

This rearrangement joins TRBV30 to TRBJ2-3; 9 nucleotides agree with TRBD2. CDR3 size: 21 residues. Germline V lookup: CDR1 GTSNPN, CDR2 SVGIG (reference sequence). The trim removed 0 bases at V and 5 bases at J, leaving 24 bases unmatched. The CDR3 reads CAWSVLRTSVPRVGSEDTQYF. CDR3 coding DNA: TGTGCCTGGAGTGTACTGAGGACTAGCGTCCCGCGGGTGGGGAGTGAAGATACGCAGTATTTT.

This chain links TRBV2 with TRBJ1-5; 7 positions match TRBD1. Germline trimming cut 8 bases from V and 0 bases from J; bases unmatched to any gene: 13. The CDR3 contains 17 residues. CDR1 and CDR2 (germline): SNHLY, FYNNEI. The CDR3 reads CASGRQGLLYSNQPQHF. CDR3 nucleotides: TGTGCCAGCGGGAGACAGGGTCTTCTCTATAGCAATCAGCCCCAGCATTTT.

The genes are TRBV5-1 and TRBJ2-2, with D possibly matching TRBD1 (5 bases). V shed 3 bases and J shed 1 base, with 10 bases lying between them. CDR1 is SGHRS, CDR2 YFSETQ, per germline. The CDR3 has 15 residues. CDR3 sequence reads: CASSSQGLNTGELFF. DNA for the CDR3: TGCGCCAGCAGCTCCCAGGGTCTGAACACCGGGGAGCTGTTTTTT.